This TCR beta chain was sequenced in a study of identical twins. Study results and limitations: Partly confounded zero-insertion analyses could result from invariant MAIT and iNKT cells.

As to this clonotype: Antigen specificity is unknown.

Germline values: CDR1 SGHTA, CDR2 FQGNSA. CDR3 length: 12 residues. The germline V and J ends were trimmed by 5 bases and 8 bases, with 12 bases remaining between them. The authors used template switching to add a universal primer site and gave cDNA unique molecular identifiers. MiXCR was run by TCRdb on the 5' RACE reads, yielding one entry per CDR3 protein. The profile shows about 240,000 distinct CDR3 sequences, 10% of them singletons. The sequenced sample consisted of memory T cells sorted from blood. This TCR was recovered from a man aged 50 to 60 in good health. The chain employs TRBV7-2 and TRBJ1-2; D unclear. The CDR3 DNA reads TGTGCCAGCAGCCTGGAGGTAGGAGGCTACACCTTC. Translated: CASSLEVGGYTF.